This TCR beta chain was sequenced for a study of beta chain features in type 1 diabetes. Findings and caveats of the study: Any role of HLA type in TCRB rearrangement remained unresolved here. Naive, central memory and Treg TCRB repertoires seemed to resemble each other more closely in patients than they did in healthy donors.

Points on this clone: Its specificity is not known.

Germline assignment: CDR1 SGHRS and CDR2 YFSETQ. The CDR3 spans 15 residues. Trimming took 4 bases from V and 8 from J, leaving 21 bases between them. What was sequenced were expressed TCRB transcripts, since all of the isolated RNA had been reverse transcribed. TCRdb's table, derived via immunoSEQ multiplex PCR, lists solely in-frame clones and lacks some. The sample records approximately 120,000 clones, roughly 40% being singletons. The rearrangement links TRBV5-1 to TRBJ1-2; D remains ambiguous. Sequencing was done on a sample of stem cell memory CD4+ T cells from blood. The TCR sequence derives from a woman between 18 and 29 years old in good health. The CDR3, as DNA: TGCGCCAGCAGCCTCCGCACCACCCGGGCGGGAGGCTACACCTTC. This codes for CASSLRTTRAGGYTF.